The rows below give T cell receptor beta chains drawn from one sample of a study of beta chain features in type 1 diabetes. Data came from immunoSEQ multiplex PCR; TCRdb stores just in-frame clones and leaves some out. The sample comprises 600,000 to 750,000 clones, approximately 13% of which are singletons, and roughly 0.12% rests with the top ten. Input material: naive CD4+ T cells from blood. The receptors here all came from a man aged 25-40 years with type 1 diabetes. Both conserved end residues are trimmed from each CDR3.

J: TRBJ1-2; V: TRBV14; CDR3: ASSGRGPWYGYT
J: TRBJ2-3; V: TRBV29-1; CDR3: SVEGGFPDTQY
J: TRBJ1-2; V: TRBV7-8; CDR3: ASSPRPDRAVNYGYT
J: TRBJ2-5; V: TRBV20-1; CDR3: SASPQETQY
J: TRBJ1-3; V: TRBV28; CDR3: ASSLRGATSRNTIY
J: TRBJ1-2; V: TRBV27; CDR3: ASSADRGVEGYT
J: TRBJ1-2; V: TRBV29-1; CDR3: SVAPTGGNYGYT
J: TRBJ2-3; V: TRBV18; CDR3: ASSPFGQGAVDTQY
J: TRBJ1-2; V: TRBV4-3; CDR3: ASSQGPTNYGYT
J: TRBJ2-3; V: TRBV7-9; CDR3: ASSLGGAPDTQY
J: TRBJ2-5; V: TRBV19; CDR3: ASRSRGLLPQETQY
J: TRBJ1-6; V: TRBV9; CDR3: ASSGQTDSPLH
J: TRBJ1-4; V: TRBV5-6; CDR3: ASSLRTGSNEKLF
J: TRBJ1-3; V: TRBV30; CDR3: AWGDSRNTIY
J: TRBJ2-6; V: TRBV7-2; CDR3: ASSLGTGGYSGANVLT
J: TRBJ1-6; V: TRBV5-5; CDR3: ASSFIPGQPNSPLH
J: TRBJ2-2; V: TRBV7-2; CDR3: ASSPTSTGGELF
J: TRBJ2-1; V: TRBV12-5; CDR3: ASGLVRDRGYNEQF
J: TRBJ1-6; V: TRBV4-3; CDR3: ASSQRDTGQGNNSPLH
J: TRBJ2-1; V: TRBV5-6; CDR3: ASSFKGGSVNEQF
J: TRBJ2-2; V: TRBV27; CDR3: ASSLREGGELF
J: TRBJ1-5; V: TRBV9; CDR3: ASSEQGGQPQH
J: TRBJ1-4; V: TRBV28; CDR3: ASTRRGGGATNEKLF
J: TRBJ2-7; V: TRBV11-2; CDR3: ASSFNRGRSSYEQY
J: TRBJ2-5; V: TRBV6-5; CDR3: ASSYSNGGTQY
J: TRBJ2-5; V: TRBV29-1; CDR3: SVGSGAQETQY
J: TRBJ1-3; V: TRBV6-5; CDR3: ASSFTGSTLGNTIY
J: TRBJ2-6; V: TRBV27; CDR3: ASSNGGAGANVLT
J: TRBJ2-5; V: TRBV5-1; CDR3: ASSLRGDGQETQY
J: TRBJ1-2; V: TRBV2; CDR3: ASSPRVYGYT
J: TRBJ2-7; V: TRBV7-2; CDR3: ASSLGPGGLNPYEQY
J: TRBJ1-4; V: TRBV23-1; CDR3: ASSQRTGKEKLF
J: TRBJ2-3; V: TRBV28; CDR3: ASSFRSTDTQY
J: TRBJ1-4; V: TRBV4-3; CDR3: ASSQGQGQASEKLF
J: TRBJ1-4; V: TRBV27; CDR3: ASSSLSTANEKLF
J: TRBJ2-1; V: TRBV28; CDR3: ASTSRGNEQF
J: TRBJ1-3; V: TRBV7-3; CDR3: ASSLDAGGQGASGNTIY
J: TRBJ1-6; V: TRBV5-6; CDR3: ASSWGDRSPLH
J: TRBJ2-1; V: TRBV12-5; CDR3: ASGLDQRGINEQF
J: TRBJ1-5; V: TRBV7-6; CDR3: ASSSGPGGNQPQH
J: TRBJ1-5; V: TRBV27; CDR3: ASSGTGYQPQH
J: TRBJ2-3; V: TRBV7-2; CDR3: ASSLGGPTDTQY
J: TRBJ1-2; V: TRBV7-9; CDR3: ASSLAEVYGYT
J: TRBJ2-2; V: TRBV9; CDR3: ASSSRTATGELF
J: TRBJ2-5; V: TRBV25-1; CDR3: ASSRVAETQY
J: TRBJ1-6; V: TRBV28; CDR3: ASTTGGAQNSPLH
J: TRBJ1-6; V: TRBV27; CDR3: ASSSQGANNSPLH
J: TRBJ2-5; V: TRBV29-1; CDR3: SVGGQAYQETQY
J: TRBJ1-2; V: TRBV6-6; CDR3: ASSYSQGIYGYT